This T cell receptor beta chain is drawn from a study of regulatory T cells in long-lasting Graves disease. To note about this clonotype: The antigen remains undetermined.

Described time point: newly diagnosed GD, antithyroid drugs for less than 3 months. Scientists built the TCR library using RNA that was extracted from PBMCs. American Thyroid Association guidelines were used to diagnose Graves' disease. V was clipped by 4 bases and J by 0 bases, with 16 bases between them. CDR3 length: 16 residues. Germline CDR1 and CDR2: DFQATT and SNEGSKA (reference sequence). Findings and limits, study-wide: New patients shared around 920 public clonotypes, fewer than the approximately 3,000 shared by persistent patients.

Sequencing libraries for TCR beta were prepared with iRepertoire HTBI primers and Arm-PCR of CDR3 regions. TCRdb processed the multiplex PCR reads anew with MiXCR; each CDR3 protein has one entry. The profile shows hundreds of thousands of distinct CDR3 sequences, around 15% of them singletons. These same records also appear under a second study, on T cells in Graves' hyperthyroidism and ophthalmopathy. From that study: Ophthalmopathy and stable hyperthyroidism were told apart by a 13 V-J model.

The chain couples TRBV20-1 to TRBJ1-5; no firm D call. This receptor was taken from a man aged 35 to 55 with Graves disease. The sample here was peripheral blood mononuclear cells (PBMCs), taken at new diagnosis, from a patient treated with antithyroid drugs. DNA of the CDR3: TGCAGTGCTAAGGATCGGACGGCCGTTAGCAATCAGCCCCAGCATTTT. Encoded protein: CSAKDRTAVSNQPQHF.